This T cell receptor beta chain was recovered during a study of CD8 T cells in ankylosing spondylitis. TCRdb itself ran the 5' RACE reads through MiXCR, one entry per CDR3 protein. This repertoire shows around 150,000 distinct CDR3 sequences, 40% to 50% found once; its top ten account for approximately 14%. Study observations and caveats: Disease-associated clones were CD8+ and fairly uncommon in peripheral blood. Some of the motif variants had earlier been found in reactive arthritis patients' fluid and blood. A TCR beta motif of seven or eight highly homologous variants appeared characteristic of ankylosing spondylitis blood. Disease-linked clones reportedly showed significant enrichment in matched ankylosing spondylitis synovial fluid.

Germline V lookup: CDR1 SGHRS, CDR2 YFSETQ. The CDR3 consists of 14 residues. Trimming shortened V by 5 bases and J by 3 bases, and 14 bases separated the two germline ends. Turning to this clonotype: Antigen unknown.

This receptor was taken from a male donor with ankylosing spondylitis. The chain couples TRBV5-1 to TRBJ1-1, with D possibly being TRBD1 (5 bases). The source material was synovial fluid, either unsorted or a sorted T cell fraction (not recorded which). The CDR3 DNA sequence: TGCGCCAGCAGAAGACTCCCAGGGCACACTGAAGCTTTCTTT. This gives the protein CASRRLPGHTEAFF.